In this sample, the clone carrying this TCR beta chain turned up a few times. The antigen is unknown. cDNA carried unique molecular identifiers, and a universal primer site was added by template switching. TCRdb re-analysed the 5' RACE reads in MiXCR, keeping a single row per CDR3 protein. Here the sample spans a few hundred thousand distinct CDR3 sequences, under 9% being singletons. The data were taken from a study of identical twins. Broader study findings: Invariant MAIT and iNKT cells are populations that could partly confound zero-insertion analyses.

V shed 3 bases and J shed 3 bases, with 18 bases lying between them. Germline loops: CDR1 SNHLY, CDR2 FYNNEI. The CDR3 is 17 amino acids. This sample was also put to use in a study of yellow fever vaccine responses in identical twins.

V is TRBV2 and J is TRBJ1-5; D gene ambiguous. The receptor's source is a woman aged 18-29 years in good health. Sequencing was done on a sample of memory (CD45RO+) T cells sorted from blood. As DNA, the CDR3 is TGTGCCAGCAGTGATCCGGGCAGCGACGGGCCCAATCAGCCCCAGCATTTT. As protein: CASSDPGSDGPNQPQHF.